Listed below are T cell receptor beta chains from one sample, sequenced in a study of CD8 T cells in ankylosing spondylitis. Each CDR3 protein is one row after TCRdb ran MiXCR on the 5' RACE reads. The sample yields approximately 140,000 distinct CDR3 sequences, more than 15% seen once. Sample: blood, either unsorted or a sorted T cell fraction (not recorded which). These TCRs come from a male donor with ankylosing spondylitis. CDR3s include the opening cysteine and the closing phenylalanine or tryptophan. A D gene is named only where the DNA matches it firmly. Some rows have no size entry. The others give once, few or many, or a class for an expanded clone.

d_call	v_call	clone_size	j_call	cdr3_length	cdr3_aa	cdr3_nt
TRBD1	TRBV4-1	few	TRBJ1-5	15	CASSQERGTGGPQHF	TGCGCCAGCAGCCAAGAGAGGGGGACAGGGGGGCCCCAGCATTTT
NA	TRBV9	NA	TRBJ2-7	13	CASSISDGYEQYF	TGTGCCAGCAGCATCTCCGACGGCTACGAGCAGTACTTC
NA	TRBV9	few	TRBJ1-2	14	CASRTPGDPGGYTF	TGTGCCAGCAGGACTCCGGGAGATCCAGGAGGCTACACCTTC
TRBD2	TRBV27	NA	TRBJ2-2	15	CASTFGLAGTGELFF	TGTGCCAGCACCTTCGGGCTAGCGGGGACCGGGGAGCTGTTTTTT
TRBD1	TRBV7-3	NA	TRBJ2-5	14	CASSTTGGEETQYF	TGTGCCAGCAGCACAACAGGGGGCGAAGAGACCCAGTACTTC
TRBD2	TRBV14	medium-sized	TRBJ2-1	16	CASSQDRLAGYNEQFF	TGTGCCAGCAGCCAAGATCGCCTAGCGGGGTACAATGAGCAGTTCTTC
NA	TRBV7-8	many	TRBJ2-3	14	CASSADSSTDTQYF	TGTGCCAGCAGCGCGGACAGCTCAACAGATACGCAGTATTTT
TRBD1	TRBV7-9	NA	TRBJ1-4	17	CASSSSAGQGVYEKLFF	TGTGCCAGCAGCTCCTCGGCGGGACAGGGTGTTTATGAAAAACTGTTTTTT
NA	TRBV10-3	few	TRBJ1-5	13	CATRDYSNQPQHF	TGTGCCACCCGGGACTATAGCAATCAGCCCCAGCATTTT
NA	TRBV6-5	once	TRBJ2-7	14	CASSYDQGSYEQYF	TGTGCCAGCAGTTACGATCAGGGTTCCTACGAGCAGTACTTC
NA	TRBV4-1	NA	TRBJ2-1	14	CASSQARLNNEQFF	TGCGCCAGCAGCCAAGCTAGACTGAACAATGAGCAGTTCTTC
NA	TRBV5-1	NA	TRBJ2-3	17	CASSWTGKPTRSDTQYF	TGCGCCAGCAGCTGGACCGGGAAACCCACTCGCTCGGATACGCAGTATTTT
TRBD2	TRBV29-1	NA	TRBJ2-7	13	CSVGASGRYEQYF	TGCAGCGTTGGGGCTAGCGGGAGGTACGAGCAGTACTTC
NA	TRBV4-2	few	TRBJ1-1	15	CASRQGQLQNTEAFF	TGTGCCAGCAGGCAGGGACAACTTCAGAACACTGAAGCTTTCTTT
TRBD2	TRBV24-1	NA	TRBJ2-1	13	CATSDPTSGIPFF	TGTGCCACCAGTGACCCGACTAGCGGGATTCCGTTCTTC
NA	TRBV27	NA	TRBJ2-1	13	CASCPGQYNEQFF	TGTGCCAGTTGCCCGGGGCAGTACAATGAGCAGTTCTTC
NA	TRBV7-9	NA	TRBJ2-3	15	CASSLALGRQDTQYF	TGTGCCAGCAGCTTAGCGTTGGGAAGGCAGGATACGCAGTATTTT
TRBD1	TRBV7-9	many	TRBJ2-7	14	CASSFRTGNNEQYF	TGTGCCAGCAGCTTTAGGACAGGGAATAACGAGCAGTACTTC
TRBD2	TRBV5-5	few	TRBJ2-7	18	CASSLYPTSGTMDGEQYF	TGTGCCAGCAGCTTGTATCCAACTAGCGGGACCATGGACGGGGAGCAGTACTTC
TRBD2	TRBV20-1	NA	TRBJ2-1	15	CSARDGGRAGDEQFF	TGCAGTGCTAGAGACGGCGGGAGGGCCGGGGATGAGCAGTTCTTC
NA	TRBV7-2	NA	TRBJ1-1	13	CASSSTVNTEAFF	TGTGCCAGCAGCTCGACGGTGAACACTGAAGCTTTCTTT
TRBD2	TRBV29-1	NA	TRBJ2-2	17	CSVELSGRGGNTGELFF	TGCAGCGTTGAACTTAGCGGGAGGGGGGGCAACACCGGGGAGCTGTTTTTT
TRBD1	TRBV6-2/TRBV6-3	NA	TRBJ1-5	15	CASSYRQGRGQPQHF	TGTGCCAGCAGTTATCGACAGGGGAGGGGCCAGCCCCAGCATTTT
NA	TRBV12-3/TRBV12-4	few	TRBJ2-3	12	CASSLNGDTQYF	TGTGCCAGCAGTTTAAACGGAGATACGCAGTATTTT
NA	TRBV25-1	NA	TRBJ2-1	11	CACRSYNEQFF	TGTGCCTGTCGCTCCTACAATGAGCAGTTCTTC
NA	TRBV27	NA	TRBJ1-5	14	CASSTQAVGQPQHF	TGTGCCAGCAGTACACAGGCGGTCGGTCAGCCCCAGCATTTT
NA	TRBV28	NA	TRBJ1-5	12	CASSPQDQPQHF	TGTGCCAGCAGTCCGCAAGATCAGCCCCAGCATTTT
NA	TRBV4-2	NA	TRBJ2-2	16	CASSQAPGTATGELFF	TGTGCCAGCAGCCAAGCCCCCGGGACTGCTACCGGGGAGCTGTTTTTT
TRBD1	TRBV28	NA	TRBJ2-3	15	CASSRDRVFSDTQYF	TGTGCCAGCAGCAGGGACAGGGTTTTCTCAGATACGCAGTATTTT
TRBD2	TRBV20-1	NA	TRBJ2-7	15	CSAGLGGSSSYEQYF	TGCAGTGCTGGCTTAGGCGGGAGCAGCTCCTACGAGCAGTACTTC
NA	TRBV20-1	few	TRBJ1-2	14	CSARSPDVQYGYTF	TGCAGTGCTAGGAGTCCGGACGTACAGTATGGCTACACCTTC
TRBD2	TRBV27	few	TRBJ2-1	16	CASSIGLVSSYNEQFF	TGTGCCAGCAGTATCGGACTAGTCTCCTCCTACAATGAGCAGTTCTTC
NA	TRBV20-1	NA	TRBJ1-1	12	CSADDGNTEAFF	TGCAGTGCTGATGATGGGAACACTGAAGCTTTCTTT
TRBD2	TRBV28	many	TRBJ2-1	12	CAGARAGDEQFF	TGTGCTGGGGCAAGGGCGGGGGATGAGCAGTTCTTC
NA	TRBV2	many	TRBJ2-7	13	CASKGTQSYEQYF	TGTGCCAGCAAGGGGACCCAGTCCTACGAGCAGTACTTC
NA	TRBV28	NA	TRBJ1-5	17	CASSSRREPRLNQPQHF	TGTGCCAGCAGCTCCAGAAGGGAACCCCGTCTCAATCAGCCCCAGCATTTT
TRBD2	TRBV5-1	NA	TRBJ2-7	14	CASSPIGGNYEQYF	TGCGCCAGCAGCCCTATCGGGGGGAACTACGAGCAGTACTTC
TRBD1	TRBV27	few	TRBJ1-5	14	CASSSGQGGQPQHF	TGTGCCAGCAGTTCCGGACAGGGGGGTCAGCCCCAGCATTTT
NA	TRBV20-1	few	TRBJ1-2	9	CSASDGYTF	TGCAGTGCTAGCGACGGCTACACCTTC
NA	TRBV2	few	TRBJ2-3	13	CASWRGDTDTQYF	TGTGCCAGCTGGAGGGGGGACACAGATACGCAGTATTTT
NA	TRBV5-6	few	TRBJ1-2	14	CASSLKGRGYGYTF	TGTGCCAGCAGCTTGAAGGGGAGAGGCTATGGCTACACCTTC